These 10 T cell receptor beta chains were all obtained from the same sample, sequenced in a study of shared clonotypes between healthy human individuals. Produced via immunoSEQ multiplex PCR; TCRdb's table is partial and in-frame only. The data show over a million clones, around 78% seen once. The sample consisted of memory CD4+ T cells from PBMCs. Regarding subset: CD45RA-negative fraction. The receptors originated from a man between 18 and 29 years old in good health. Some clones in this sample may be carry-over from other donors' samples.

About this clone itself: Within the sample, other DNA sequences also encode this same CDR3. This chain uses TRBV30 with TRBJ1-1; no reliable D call. The V end was cut by 4 bases, the J end by 3 bases, with 15 bases between. The CDR3 extends over 14 amino acids. Germline values: CDR1 GTSNPN, CDR2 SVGIG (reference sequence). CDR3 loop: CAWISRIRHTEAFF. The CDR3 bases are TGTGCCTGGATTAGTCGTATAAGGCACACTGAAGCTTTCTTT.

The J gene is TRBJ1-2, the V gene TRBV6-6; TRBD1 matches at 8 bases. The trim removed 6 bases at V and 4 bases at J, leaving 10 bases unmatched. The germline V gene has CDR1 MNHNY and CDR2 SVGAGI (reference sequence). This CDR3 contains 15 residues. Here the CDR3 DNA reads TGTGCCAGCAGGGAGTACAGGGGGACGGCCTATGGCTACACCTTC. It codes for CASREYRGTAYGYTF.

The rearrangement links TRBV10-1 to TRBJ1-2; D unclear. V lost 0 bases, J lost 0 bases, and 5 bases lay in between. CDR1 and CDR2 (germline): WNHNN, SYGVQD (reference sequence). The CDR3 has 14 amino acids. CDR3 in amino acids: CASSESGTNYGYTF. CDR3 DNA sequence: TGCGCCAGCAGTGAGTCCGGAACTAACTATGGCTACACCTTC.

This clone has more than one count but fewer than ten. The V gene is TRBV15, the J gene TRBJ2-3, with D perhaps TRBD2 (5 bases). CDR1 LNHNV and CDR2 YYDKDF come from the germline V gene (reference sequence). The CDR3 has 17 amino acids. With 1 base removed from V and 0 bases from J, the gap between germline ends came to 14 bases. This chain's CDR3 is CATSRGELPRSTDTQYF. The CDR3 nucleotides are TGTGCCACCAGCAGAGGGGAGCTTCCCCGTAGCACAGATACGCAGTATTTT. Full variable domain (remainder filled in from reference TRBV15 and TRBJ2-3): DAMVIQNPRYQVTQFGKPVTLSCSQTLNHNVMYWYQQKSSQAPKLLFHYYDKDFNNEADTPDNFQSRRPNTSFCFLDIRSPGLGDTAMYLCATSRGELPRSTDTQYFGPGTRLTVL.

The CDR3 region has the DNA TGTGCCAGCAGCCAAGATCCCGACAGGGTGGACTATGGCTACACCTTC. Translation: CASSQDPDRVDYGYTF. The J gene is TRBJ1-2, the V gene TRBV4-2; 7 bases map to TRBD1. This CDR3 contains 16 residues. The V and J ends lost 0 bases and 3 bases, in that order; junction bases with no gene match: 7. The germline gives CDR1 LGHNA, CDR2 YNFKEQ.

Of note for this clone: Since a much larger clone is just one base distant, this may be a read error. The CDR3 DNA reads TGTGCCAGCAGTTTAGCGGGCGCCTACGAGCAGTACTTC. Its translation: CASSLAGAYEQYF. The chain recombines TRBV27 with TRBJ2-7; possibly TRBD2 for D (5 bases). The germline V gene has CDR1 MNHEY and CDR2 SMNVEV (reference sequence). CDR3 length: 13 residues. Trimming shortened V by 2 bases and J by 2 bases, and 7 bases separated the two germline ends.

This clone was seen a handful of times. In nucleotides, the CDR3 is TGCAGCGTTGAAGTTCAAGGGAATGAAAAACTGTTTTTT. Protein: CSVEVQGNEKLFF. The chain joins TRBV29-1 to TRBJ1-4, with D unresolved. V dropped 1 base and J dropped 5 bases, with 8 bases sitting between them. CDR3 length equals 13 residues. CDR1 and CDR2 from the germline V gene are SQVTM and ANQGSEA.

This chain links TRBV10-3 with TRBJ2-2, with 9 nucleotides matching TRBD1. The CDR3 covers 14 residues. CDR1 and CDR2 (germline): ENHRY, SYGVKD. V dropped 8 bases and J dropped 6; count of bases not matched to a gene: 7. The CDR3: CAIGRQGEAGELFF. As DNA, the CDR3 is TGTGCCATCGGAAGACAGGGGGAGGCCGGGGAGCTGTTTTTT.

This clone was detected a few times. The rearrangement joins TRBV10-1 to TRBJ2-5; the D is unclear. The V and J ends lost 5 bases and 1 base respectively, with 8 bases between them. There are 13 residues in the CDR3. Germline V gene data show CDR1 as WNHNN and CDR2 as SYGVQD (reference sequence). The CDR3 spells CASSSQVQETQYF. The CDR3 DNA reads as TGCGCCAGCAGTTCCCAGGTCCAAGAGACCCAGTACTTC.

The chain is built from TRBV10-3 and TRBJ2-7, with a possible D match to TRBD2 (6 bases). Trimming shortened V by 0 bases and J by 2 bases, and 17 bases separated the two germline ends. CDR3 size: 17 residues. The germline V gene encodes CDR1 ENHRY and CDR2 SYGVKD. The CDR3 coding sequence is TGTGCCATCAGTGAGTCGGGAGGAGGGAAAAGGGCCTACGAGCAGTACTTC. Translating it yields CAISESGGGKRAYEQYF.